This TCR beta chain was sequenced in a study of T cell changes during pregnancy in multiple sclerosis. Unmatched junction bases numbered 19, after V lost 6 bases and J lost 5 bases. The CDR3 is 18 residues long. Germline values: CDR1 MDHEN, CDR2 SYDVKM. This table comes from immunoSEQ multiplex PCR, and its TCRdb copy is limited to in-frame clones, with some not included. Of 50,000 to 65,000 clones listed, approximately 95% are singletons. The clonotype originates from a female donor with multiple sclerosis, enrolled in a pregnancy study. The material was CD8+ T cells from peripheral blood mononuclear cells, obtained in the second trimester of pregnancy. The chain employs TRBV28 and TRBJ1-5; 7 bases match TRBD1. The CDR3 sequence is CASSQRRAETGRYQPQHF. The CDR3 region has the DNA TGTGCCAGCAGCCAGAGGCGGGCGGAGACAGGGAGATATCAGCCCCAGCATTTT. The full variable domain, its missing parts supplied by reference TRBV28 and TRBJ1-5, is DVKVTQSSRYLVKRTGEKVFLECVQDMDHENMFWYRQDPGLGLRLIYFSYDVKMKEKGDIPEGYSVSREKKERFSLILESASTNQTSMYLCASSQRRAETGRYQPQHFGDGTRLSIL.